The entry below describes one T cell receptor (beta chain). The data were obtained in a study of CD8+ T cells in alopecia areata. Reverse transcribed after extraction, RNA yielded cDNA as the sequencing template. Method: immunoSEQ multiplex PCR; TCRdb's copy keeps in-frame clones and lacks some. The repertoire holds tens of thousands of clones, approximately 60% seen once, with under 20% in the top ten. The germline V gene has CDR1 MGHRA and CDR2 YSYEKL. With 4 bases removed from V and 1 base from J, the gap between germline ends came to 20 bases. The CDR3 loop spans 18 amino acids. This TCR derives from a human donor with alopecia areata. This chain uses TRBV4-1 with TRBJ1-5; D gene unclear. This specimen was CD8+ T cells sorted from blood, taken at week 0. The CDR3 is CASSPDNPAAASNQPQHF. The CDR3 nucleotides read TGCGCCAGCAGCCCTGATAACCCGGCGGCAGCAAGCAATCAGCCCCAGCATTTT.